This entry lists 9 T cell receptor beta chains sequenced from one sample in a study of cytomegalovirus exposure and HLA in healthy donors. Sequenced by immunoSEQ multiplex PCR; TCRdb stores in-frame clones only, minus some. Found here are tens of thousands of clones, approximately 93% of them singletons; the top ten hold 0.65% to 0.7%. Input material: PBMCs. Receptors were obtained from a man younger than 35 in good health and CMV-seronegative.

The rearrangement joins TRBV11-2 to TRBJ1-1; the D gene is possibly TRBD1 (5 bases). Germline values: CDR1 SGHAT, CDR2 FQNNGV. With 2 bases removed from V and 4 bases from J, the gap between germline ends came to 17 bases. The CDR3 has 16 amino acids. The CDR3 nucleotides are TGTGCCAGCAGCTTACAGGGCCTGGTGGGGCGCACTGAAGCTTTCTTT. This encodes CASSLQGLVGRTEAFF.

In its sample, this clone was seen once. This chain joins TRBV4-2 and TRBJ1-2; D is possibly TRBD1 (6 bases). CDR1 is LGHNA, CDR2 YNFKEQ, per germline. With 4 bases removed from V and 8 bases from J, the gap between germline ends came to 17 bases. The CDR3 runs to 14 residues. The CDR3 nucleotides are TGTGCCAGCAGCCGAGAAGACAGGCCGGGAGGCTACACCTTC. This sequence encodes CASSREDRPGGYTF.

The chain has TRBV11-2 and TRBJ2-5; 9 nucleotides agree with TRBD1. V was pared by 3 bases and J by 7 bases, with 6 bases of the junction left unmatched. The CDR3 runs 14 residues. Germline V gene data show CDR1 as SGHAT and CDR2 as FQNNGV. The CDR3 DNA reads as TGTGCCAGCAGCTTCGACAGGGGGACCGTGACCCAGTACTTC. Its protein is CASSFDRGTVTQYF.

The chain employs TRBV10-3 and TRBJ2-1; 7 nucleotides match TRBD2. Germline V CDR1 and CDR2: ENHRY, SYGVKD. The CDR3 contains 14 residues. V dropped 2 bases and J dropped 10; count of bases not matched to a gene: 8. The CDR3 sequence: CAISERLARNEQFF. The CDR3 DNA sequence: TGTGCCATCAGTGAGAGACTAGCTCGGAACGAGCAGTTCTTC.

This chain joins TRBV10-3 and TRBJ2-7; D call uncertain. The CDR3 consists of 12 residues. The V gene's germline CDR1 is ENHRY and CDR2 SYGVKD. Trimming cost V 3 bases and J 0 bases, with 3 bases left between them. The CDR3 sequence is CAISDYSYEQYF. The CDR3 coding sequence is TGTGCCATCAGTGACTACTCCTACGAGCAGTACTTC.

The CDR3 here is CASSDTGTGRSPLHF. The CDR3 nucleotides read TGTGCCAGCAGTGACACGGGGACAGGGAGGTCACCCCTCCACTTT. This chain connects TRBV6-4 to TRBJ1-6; 9 positions match TRBD1. The CDR3 contains 15 residues. Per the germline V gene, CDR1 is MRHNA and CDR2 is SNTAGT. The V and J ends lost 2 bases and 10 bases, in that order; junction bases with no gene match: 6.

The chain couples TRBV5-1 to TRBJ1-3; the D is unclear. V was cut by 2 bases and J by 0 bases, with 3 bases left in between. CDR3 length: 13 amino acids. From germline, CDR1 is SGHRS and CDR2 YFSETQ. The CDR3 nucleotides are TGCGCCAGCAGCTTCGGCTCTGGAAACACCATATATTTT. Protein: CASSFGSGNTIYF.

This chain links TRBV19 with TRBJ1-1, with D uncertain. This CDR3 comprises 15 residues. The V gene lost 10 bases and the J gene lost 1 base, with 19 bases spanning the gap. Germline V gene sequence: CDR1 LNHDA, CDR2 SQIVND (reference sequence). The DNA of the CDR3 is TGTGCCACAAGCGGTATTTTCAGCCCGAACACTGAAGCTTTCTTT. It yields the protein CATSGIFSPNTEAFF.

The V gene is TRBV5-4, the J gene TRBJ2-7, with 7 bases lining up with TRBD2. CDR3 length: 13 amino acids. Germline CDR1 and CDR2: SGHNT and YYREEE (reference sequence). V gave up 0 bases and J gave up 6 bases; unmatched junction bases: 3. The CDR3 DNA follows: TGTGCCAGCAGCTTGGGGGGGACTACCGAGCAGTACTTC. This encodes CASSLGGTTEQYF.